This T cell receptor beta chain was recorded in a study of blood T cell repertoires in COVID-19. Produced via immunoSEQ multiplex PCR; TCRdb's table is partial and in-frame only. The sample carries about 80,000 clones, approximately 78% recorded once. Trimming took 1 base from V and 5 from J; bases not matched to a gene: 3. Germline CDR1 and CDR2: MDHEN and SYDVKM. The CDR3 contains 15 residues. Source material: peripheral blood. This clonotype was obtained from a woman over 75 with acute or convalescent COVID-19. The J gene is TRBJ1-4, the V gene TRBV28; 8 nucleotides agree with TRBD1. The CDR3 DNA reads TGTGCCAGCAGTTTATCCGGGACAGGAAATGAAAAACTGTTTTTT. Its translation is CASSLSGTGNEKLFF. The full variable domain, its missing parts supplied by reference TRBV28 and TRBJ1-4, is DVKVTQSSRYLVKRTGEKVFLECVQDMDHENMFWYRQDPGLGLRLIYFSYDVKMKEKGDIPEGYSVSREKKERFSLILESASTNQTSMYLCASSLSGTGNEKLFFGSGTQLSVL.